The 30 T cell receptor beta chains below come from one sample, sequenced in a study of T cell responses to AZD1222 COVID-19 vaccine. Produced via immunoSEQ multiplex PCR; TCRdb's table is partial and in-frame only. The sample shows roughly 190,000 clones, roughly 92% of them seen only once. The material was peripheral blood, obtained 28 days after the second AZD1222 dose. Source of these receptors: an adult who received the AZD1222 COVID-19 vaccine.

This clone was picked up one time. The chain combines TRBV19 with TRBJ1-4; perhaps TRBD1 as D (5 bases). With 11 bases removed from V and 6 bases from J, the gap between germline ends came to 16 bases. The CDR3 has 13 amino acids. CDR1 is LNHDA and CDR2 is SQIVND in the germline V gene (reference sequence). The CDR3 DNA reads TGTGCCGACAGTCGGGGTAATGATGAAAAACTGTTTTTT. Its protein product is CADSRGNDEKLFF.

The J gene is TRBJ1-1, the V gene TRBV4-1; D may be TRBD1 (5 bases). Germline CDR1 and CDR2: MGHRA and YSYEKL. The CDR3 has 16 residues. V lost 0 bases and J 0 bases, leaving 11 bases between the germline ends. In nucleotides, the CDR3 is TGCGCCAGCAGCCAAGATGTGGGACGGGTGAACACTGAAGCTTTCTTT. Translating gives CASSQDVGRVNTEAFF.

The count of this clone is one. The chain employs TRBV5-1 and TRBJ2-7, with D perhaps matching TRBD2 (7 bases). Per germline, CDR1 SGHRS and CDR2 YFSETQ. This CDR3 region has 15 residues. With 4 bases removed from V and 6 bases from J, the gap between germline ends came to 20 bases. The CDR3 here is CASSKLVQGGGEQYF. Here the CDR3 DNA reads TGCGCCAGCAGCAAACTCGTACAGGGAGGGGGCGAGCAGTACTTC. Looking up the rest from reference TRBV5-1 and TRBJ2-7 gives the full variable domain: KAGVTQTPRYLIKTRGQQVTLSCSPISGHRSVSWYQQTPGQGLQFLFEYFSETQRNKGNFPGRFSGRQFSNSRSEMNVSTLELGDSALYLCASSKLVQGGGEQYFGPGTRLTVT.

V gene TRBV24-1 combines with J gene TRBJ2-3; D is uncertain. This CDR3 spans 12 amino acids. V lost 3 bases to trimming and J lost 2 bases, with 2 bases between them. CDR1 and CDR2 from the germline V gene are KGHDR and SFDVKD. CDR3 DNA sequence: TGTGCCACCAGTGATACCACAGATACGCAGTATTTT. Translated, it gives CATSDTTDTQYF.

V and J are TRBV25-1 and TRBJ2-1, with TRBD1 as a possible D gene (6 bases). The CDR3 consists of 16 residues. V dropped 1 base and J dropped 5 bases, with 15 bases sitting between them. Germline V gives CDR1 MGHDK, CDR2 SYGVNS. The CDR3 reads CASSESQGPGHNEQFF. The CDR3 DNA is TGTGCCAGCAGTGAATCCCAGGGGCCTGGGCACAATGAGCAGTTCTTC.

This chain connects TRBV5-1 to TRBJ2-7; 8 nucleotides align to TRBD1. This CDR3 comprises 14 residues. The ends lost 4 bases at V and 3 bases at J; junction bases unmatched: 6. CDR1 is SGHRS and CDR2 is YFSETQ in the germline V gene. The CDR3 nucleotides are TGCGCCAGCAGCCCCGACAGGGGTGGCTACGAGCAGTACTTC. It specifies CASSPDRGGYEQYF.

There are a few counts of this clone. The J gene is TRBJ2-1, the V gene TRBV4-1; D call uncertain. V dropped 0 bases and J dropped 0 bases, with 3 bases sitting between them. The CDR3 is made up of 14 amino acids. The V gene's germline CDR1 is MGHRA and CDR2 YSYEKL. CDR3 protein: CASSQDPSYNEQFF. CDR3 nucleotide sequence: TGCGCCAGCAGCCAAGATCCCTCCTACAATGAGCAGTTCTTC.

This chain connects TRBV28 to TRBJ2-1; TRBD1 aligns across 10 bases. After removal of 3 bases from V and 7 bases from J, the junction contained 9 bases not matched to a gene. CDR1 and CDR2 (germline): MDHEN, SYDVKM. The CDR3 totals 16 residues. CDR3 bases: TGTGCCAGCAGTTTCTCCGGGACAGGGGTAGGGAATGAGCAGTTCTTC. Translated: CASSFSGTGVGNEQFF.

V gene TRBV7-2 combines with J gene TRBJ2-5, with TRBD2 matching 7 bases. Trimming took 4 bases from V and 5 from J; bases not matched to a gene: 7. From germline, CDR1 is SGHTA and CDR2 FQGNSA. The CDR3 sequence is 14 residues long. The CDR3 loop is CASSSVLGGETQYF. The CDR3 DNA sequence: TGTGCCAGCAGCTCTGTTCTCGGGGGGGAGACCCAGTACTTC. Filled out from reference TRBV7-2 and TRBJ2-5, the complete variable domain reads GAGVSQSPSNKVTEKGKDVELRCDPISGHTALYWYRQSLGQGLEFLIYFQGNSAPDKSGLPSDRFSAERTGGSVSTLTIQRTQQEDSAVYLCASSSVLGGETQYFGPGTRLLVL.

CDR3 in amino acids: CATGGELAKNIQYF. The CDR3, as DNA: TGCGCCACAGGGGGGGAGCTAGCCAAAAACATTCAGTACTTC. The chain employs TRBV10-1 and TRBJ2-4; D is possibly TRBD1 or TRBD2 (7 bases each). Trimming took off 10 bases at V and 0 bases at J, with 13 bases between the two ends. Germline CDR1 reads WNHNN; CDR2 reads SYGVQD (reference sequence). The CDR3 runs 14 residues.

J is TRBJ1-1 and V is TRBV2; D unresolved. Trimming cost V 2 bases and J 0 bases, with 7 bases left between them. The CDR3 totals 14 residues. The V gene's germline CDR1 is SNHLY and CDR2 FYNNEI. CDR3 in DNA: TGTGCCAGCAGTGAATGGGTAGTGAACACTGAAGCTTTCTTT. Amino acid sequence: CASSEWVVNTEAFF.

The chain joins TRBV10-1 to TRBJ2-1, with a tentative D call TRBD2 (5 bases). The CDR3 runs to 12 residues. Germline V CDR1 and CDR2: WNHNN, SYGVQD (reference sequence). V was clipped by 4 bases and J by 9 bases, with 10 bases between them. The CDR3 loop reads CASSGLSGEQFF. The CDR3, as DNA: TGCGCCAGCAGTGGGCTGAGCGGTGAGCAGTTCTTC.

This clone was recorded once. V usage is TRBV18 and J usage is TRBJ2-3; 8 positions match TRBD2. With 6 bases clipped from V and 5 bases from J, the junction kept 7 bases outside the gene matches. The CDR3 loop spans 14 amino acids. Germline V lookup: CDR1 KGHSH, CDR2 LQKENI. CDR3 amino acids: CASSGRGTEDTQYF. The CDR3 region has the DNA TGTGCCAGCTCCGGGAGGGGAACAGAAGATACGCAGTATTTT.

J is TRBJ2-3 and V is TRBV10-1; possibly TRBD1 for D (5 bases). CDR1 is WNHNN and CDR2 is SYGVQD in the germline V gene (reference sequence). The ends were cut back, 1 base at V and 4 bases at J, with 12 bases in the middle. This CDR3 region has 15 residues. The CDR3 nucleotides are TGCGCCAGCAGTGAGTATTCCAGGGCGTCAGATACGCAGTATTTT. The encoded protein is CASSEYSRASDTQYF.

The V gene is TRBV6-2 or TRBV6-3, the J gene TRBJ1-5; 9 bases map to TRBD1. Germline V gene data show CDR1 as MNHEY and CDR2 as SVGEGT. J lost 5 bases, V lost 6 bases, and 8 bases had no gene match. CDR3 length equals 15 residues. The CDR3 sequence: CASRPTGGWDQPQHF. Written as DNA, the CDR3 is TGTGCCAGCAGGCCTACAGGGGGCTGGGATCAGCCCCAGCATTTT.

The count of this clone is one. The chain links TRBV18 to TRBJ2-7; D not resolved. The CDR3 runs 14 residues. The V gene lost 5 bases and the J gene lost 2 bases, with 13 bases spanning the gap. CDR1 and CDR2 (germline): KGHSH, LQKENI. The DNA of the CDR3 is TGTGCCAGCTCATCTGCATCTCGACCCTACGAGCAGTACTTC. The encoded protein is CASSSASRPYEQYF.

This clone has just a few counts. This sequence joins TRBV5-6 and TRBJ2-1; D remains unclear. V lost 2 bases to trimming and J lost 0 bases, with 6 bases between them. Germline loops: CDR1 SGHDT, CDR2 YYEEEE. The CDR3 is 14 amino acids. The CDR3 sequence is CASSFRFSYNEQFF. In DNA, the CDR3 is TGTGCCAGCAGCTTCCGTTTCTCCTACAATGAGCAGTTCTTC.

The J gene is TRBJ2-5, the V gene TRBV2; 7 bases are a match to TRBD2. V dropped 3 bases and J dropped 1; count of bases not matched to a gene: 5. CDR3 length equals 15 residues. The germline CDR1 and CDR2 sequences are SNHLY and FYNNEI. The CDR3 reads CASSEGGSSQETQYF. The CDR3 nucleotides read TGTGCCAGCAGTGAGGGCGGGAGCTCCCAAGAGACCCAGTACTTC.

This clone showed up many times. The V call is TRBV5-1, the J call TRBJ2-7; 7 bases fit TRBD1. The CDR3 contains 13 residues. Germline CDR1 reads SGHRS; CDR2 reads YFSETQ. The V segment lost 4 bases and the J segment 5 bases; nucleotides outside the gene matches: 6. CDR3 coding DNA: TGCGCCAGCAGCAACCACAGGGGCCACGAGCAGTACTTC. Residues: CASSNHRGHEQYF.

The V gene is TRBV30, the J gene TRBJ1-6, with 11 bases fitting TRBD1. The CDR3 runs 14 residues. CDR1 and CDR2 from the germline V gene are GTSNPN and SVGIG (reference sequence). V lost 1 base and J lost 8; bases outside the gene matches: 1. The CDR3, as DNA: TGTGCCTGGAGTGGGGACAGGGGGGATTCACCCCTCCACTTT. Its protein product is CAWSGDRGDSPLHF.

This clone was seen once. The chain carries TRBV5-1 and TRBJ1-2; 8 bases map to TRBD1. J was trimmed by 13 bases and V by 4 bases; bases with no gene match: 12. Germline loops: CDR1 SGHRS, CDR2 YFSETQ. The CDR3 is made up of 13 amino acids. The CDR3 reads CASSPGTGALPTF. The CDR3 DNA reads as TGCGCCAGCAGCCCCGGGACAGGAGCCCTCCCCACCTTC.

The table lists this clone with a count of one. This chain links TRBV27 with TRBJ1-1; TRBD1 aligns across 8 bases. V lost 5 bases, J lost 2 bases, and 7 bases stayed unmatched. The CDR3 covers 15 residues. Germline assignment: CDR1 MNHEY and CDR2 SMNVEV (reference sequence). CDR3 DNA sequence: TGTGCCAGCAGTGCCCTAGGACAGGGCAACACTGAAGCTTTCTTT. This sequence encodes CASSALGQGNTEAFF.

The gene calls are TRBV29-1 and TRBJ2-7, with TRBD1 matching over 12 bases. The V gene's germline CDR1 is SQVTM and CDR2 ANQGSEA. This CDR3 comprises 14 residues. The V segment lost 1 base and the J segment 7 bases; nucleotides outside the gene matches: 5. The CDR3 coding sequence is TGCAGCGTTGAAGGGGGACAGGGGGCTGGAGAGCAGTACTTC. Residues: CSVEGGQGAGEQYF.

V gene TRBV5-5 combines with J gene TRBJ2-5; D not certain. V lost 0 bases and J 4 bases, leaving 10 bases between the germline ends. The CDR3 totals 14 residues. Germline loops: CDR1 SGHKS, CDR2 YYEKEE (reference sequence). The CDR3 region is CASSLESVVETQYF. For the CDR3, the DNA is TGTGCCAGCAGCTTGGAGTCCGTAGTAGAGACCCAGTACTTC.

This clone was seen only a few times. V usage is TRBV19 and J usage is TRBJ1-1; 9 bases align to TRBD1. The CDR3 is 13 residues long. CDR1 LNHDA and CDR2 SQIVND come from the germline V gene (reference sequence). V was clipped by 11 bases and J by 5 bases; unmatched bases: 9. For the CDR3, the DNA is TGTGCCTCCGGACAGGGGCGAGGAACTGAAGCTTTCTTT. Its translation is CASGQGRGTEAFF.

DNA of the CDR3: TGTGCCAGCAGTTACACGTTGAGGGAGCAGTACTTC. This codes for CASSYTLREQYF. The J gene is TRBJ2-7, the V gene TRBV6-2 or TRBV6-3; D remains ambiguous. Trimming shortened V by 2 bases and J by 7 bases, and 9 bases separated the two germline ends. The CDR3 is made up of 12 amino acids. The germline gives CDR1 MNHEY, CDR2 SVGEGT.

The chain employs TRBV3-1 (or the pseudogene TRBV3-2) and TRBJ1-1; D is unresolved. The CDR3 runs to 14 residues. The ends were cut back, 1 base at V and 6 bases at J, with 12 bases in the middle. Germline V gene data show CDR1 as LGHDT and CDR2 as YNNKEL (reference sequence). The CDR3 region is CASSQAGFSPEAFF. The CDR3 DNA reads TGTGCCAGCAGCCAAGCGGGGTTTTCCCCTGAAGCTTTCTTT.

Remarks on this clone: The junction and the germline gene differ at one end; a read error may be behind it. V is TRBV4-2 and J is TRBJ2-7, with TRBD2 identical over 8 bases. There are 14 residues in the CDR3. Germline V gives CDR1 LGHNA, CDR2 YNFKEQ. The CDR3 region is CASSQAAGAYGQYF. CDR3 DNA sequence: TGTGCCAGCAGCCAAGCAGCGGGAGCCTACGGGCAGTACTTC.

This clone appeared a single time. The CDR3 sequence is CASSVSPRQGEDQYF. The CDR3 region has the DNA TGTGCCAGCAGCGTATCCCCTCGACAGGGAGAGGACCAGTACTTC. The J gene is TRBJ2-5, the V gene TRBV9; 7 bases agree with TRBD1. The CDR3 is made up of 15 amino acids. V shed 1 base, J shed 10 bases, and the junction held 13 bases outside the gene matches. The V gene's germline CDR1 is SGDLS and CDR2 YYNGEE. Full variable domain (outside the CDR3, taken from reference TRBV9 and TRBJ2-5): DSGVTQTPKHLITATGQRVTLRCSPRSGDLSVYWYQQSLDQGLQFLIQYYNGEERAKGNILERFSAQQFPDLHSELNLSSLELGDSALYFCASSVSPRQGEDQYFGPGTRLLVL.

This CDR3 is CSVRGLDRGTDTQYF. The DNA of the CDR3 is TGCAGCGTGCGAGGCTTGGACAGGGGAACAGATACGCAGTATTTT. The V gene is TRBV29-1, the J gene TRBJ2-3; 9 bases map to TRBD1. Unmatched junction bases numbered 10, after V lost 6 bases and J lost 3 bases. CDR3 size: 15 residues. Germline V gives CDR1 SQVTM, CDR2 ANQGSEA.